This entry concerns a single TCR beta chain. These data originate in a study of T cell clones after liver transplantation. Study details: Post-transplant blood was tracked for graft-donor-reactive T cell clones identified in a pre-transplant mixed lymphocyte reaction.

Sequencing used immunoSEQ multiplex PCR; TCRdb keeps in-frame clones, though not all of them. The table shows some 60,000 clones, with roughly 70% occurring only once. Germline V gene lookup returns CDR1 MNHNS and CDR2 SASEGT. After removal of 6 bases from V and 5 bases from J, the junction contained 6 bases not matched to a gene. The CDR3 spans 15 residues. Sequencing used CD4+ T cells from blood, obtained at the approximately 16-month timepoint. V gene TRBV6-1 combines with J gene TRBJ1-6; 8 bases match TRBD1. The origin of this receptor is a human patient who received a liver transplant. Some T cells here may be from the graft donor. The CDR3 DNA follows: TGTGCCAGCAGGGAGGGACAGGCGAATAATTCACCCCTCCACTTT. Protein: CASREGQANNSPLHF.